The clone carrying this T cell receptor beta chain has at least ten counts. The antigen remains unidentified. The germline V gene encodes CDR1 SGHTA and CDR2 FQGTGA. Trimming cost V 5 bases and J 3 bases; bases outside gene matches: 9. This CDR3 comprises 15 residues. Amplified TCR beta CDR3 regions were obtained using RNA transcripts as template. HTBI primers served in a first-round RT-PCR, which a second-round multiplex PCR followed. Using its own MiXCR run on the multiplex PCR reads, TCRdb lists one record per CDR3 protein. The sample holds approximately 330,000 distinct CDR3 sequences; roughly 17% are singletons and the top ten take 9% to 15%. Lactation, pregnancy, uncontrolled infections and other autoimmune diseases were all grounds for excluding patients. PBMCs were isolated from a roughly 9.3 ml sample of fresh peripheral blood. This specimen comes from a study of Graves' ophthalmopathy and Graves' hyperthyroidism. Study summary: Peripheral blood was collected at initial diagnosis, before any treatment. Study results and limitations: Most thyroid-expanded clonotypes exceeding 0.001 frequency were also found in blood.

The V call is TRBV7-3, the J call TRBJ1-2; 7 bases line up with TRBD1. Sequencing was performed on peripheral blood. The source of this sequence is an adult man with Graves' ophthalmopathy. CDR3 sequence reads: CASSPQGGSDYGYTF. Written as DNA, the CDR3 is TGTGCCAGCAGCCCCCAGGGGGGATCAGACTATGGCTACACCTTC.